This note documents a single T cell receptor beta chain sequence. Its target antigen remains unknown. Germline and junction disagree at one end, which may indicate a read error. As encoded in the germline V gene, CDR1 is MGHRA while CDR2 is YSYEKL. There are 11 amino acids in the CDR3, from cysteine to phenylalanine inclusive. Left in the record is the CDR3 DNA by itself, 33 bases read in frame from the first base. High-throughput TCR beta sequencing profiled peripheral blood CD8+ and CD4+ T cells from healthy donors, Susac syndrome patients and multiple sclerosis patients. The multiple sclerosis controls were treatment-naive patients whose relapsing-remitting disease, either stable or active, fulfilled the revised McDonald criteria. Bulk CD8+ and CD4+ T cells were purified by magnetic negative isolation, whereas CD8+ TEMRA cells were enriched by FACS. Blood was drawn into EDTA tubes, processed within 24 hours, and PBMCs were isolated by density gradient centrifugation. PBMCs intended for TCR sequencing were cryopreserved in liquid nitrogen and thawed later in a water bath at 37 degrees C. Purity of sorted or isolated CD4+, CD8+ and CD8+ TEMRA cells was at least 90%.

These data are taken from a study of CD8 T cells in Susac syndrome (dated by TCRdb to the late 2010s). Turning to the overall study: Whether CD8+ T cell activation and differentiation in Susac syndrome was antigen driven was tested using repertoire sequencing. The study compared CD8+ T cell repertoire clonality among 11 to 12 healthy donors, roughly 14 Susac syndrome patients and about 16 multiple sclerosis patients.

General conclusions and limits of the study: The number of individuals in the TCR sequencing and HLA analysis was acknowledged as relatively small.

RNA was extracted using the RNeasy kit, and roughly 0.5 to 1 microgram was reverse transcribed with random hexamers. TCR beta CDR3 regions were amplified with the immunoSEQ multiplex PCR assay covering 54 Vbeta and 13 Jbeta segments. PCR amplification bias was corrected by using a synthetic template baseline for primer optimization and computational correction. The original pipeline was this. Reads were annotated to V, D and J genes per IMGT and analyzed with immunoSEQ Analyzer, keeping only productive sequences. Clonality was computed as one minus Shannon entropy normalized by log2 of the number of productive unique sequences. Public and private clones were assessed among the 100 most prevalent clones of each patient and control. Clones were defined as Susac-specific when absent from the healthy and MS cohorts, from approximately 1,100 published viral clones and from other ImmuneACCESS disease sequences. TCRdb trimmed the raw reads at Q25, called clones with MiXCR and kept productive beta chains. For every CDR3 protein sequence, its rows merge into one entry that carries the most common genes and DNA. What appears here as the V and J calls and clone size reflects TCRdb's work, not the paper's. The sample records 250,000 to 300,000 distinct CDR3 sequences, approximately 91% of which are singletons. The top ten hold about 0.17% of the sample.

What was sequenced was CD8+ T cells from PBMCs. This receptor was obtained from a human donor with multiple sclerosis. The V and J genes are TRBV4-1 and TRBJ2-1; the D gene is perhaps TRBD1 or TRBD2, each of them matching over 5 bases. The base sequence is TGCGCCAGCAGCCAAGACCAGGGAGTGCTCTTC. It codes for CASSQDQGVLF.